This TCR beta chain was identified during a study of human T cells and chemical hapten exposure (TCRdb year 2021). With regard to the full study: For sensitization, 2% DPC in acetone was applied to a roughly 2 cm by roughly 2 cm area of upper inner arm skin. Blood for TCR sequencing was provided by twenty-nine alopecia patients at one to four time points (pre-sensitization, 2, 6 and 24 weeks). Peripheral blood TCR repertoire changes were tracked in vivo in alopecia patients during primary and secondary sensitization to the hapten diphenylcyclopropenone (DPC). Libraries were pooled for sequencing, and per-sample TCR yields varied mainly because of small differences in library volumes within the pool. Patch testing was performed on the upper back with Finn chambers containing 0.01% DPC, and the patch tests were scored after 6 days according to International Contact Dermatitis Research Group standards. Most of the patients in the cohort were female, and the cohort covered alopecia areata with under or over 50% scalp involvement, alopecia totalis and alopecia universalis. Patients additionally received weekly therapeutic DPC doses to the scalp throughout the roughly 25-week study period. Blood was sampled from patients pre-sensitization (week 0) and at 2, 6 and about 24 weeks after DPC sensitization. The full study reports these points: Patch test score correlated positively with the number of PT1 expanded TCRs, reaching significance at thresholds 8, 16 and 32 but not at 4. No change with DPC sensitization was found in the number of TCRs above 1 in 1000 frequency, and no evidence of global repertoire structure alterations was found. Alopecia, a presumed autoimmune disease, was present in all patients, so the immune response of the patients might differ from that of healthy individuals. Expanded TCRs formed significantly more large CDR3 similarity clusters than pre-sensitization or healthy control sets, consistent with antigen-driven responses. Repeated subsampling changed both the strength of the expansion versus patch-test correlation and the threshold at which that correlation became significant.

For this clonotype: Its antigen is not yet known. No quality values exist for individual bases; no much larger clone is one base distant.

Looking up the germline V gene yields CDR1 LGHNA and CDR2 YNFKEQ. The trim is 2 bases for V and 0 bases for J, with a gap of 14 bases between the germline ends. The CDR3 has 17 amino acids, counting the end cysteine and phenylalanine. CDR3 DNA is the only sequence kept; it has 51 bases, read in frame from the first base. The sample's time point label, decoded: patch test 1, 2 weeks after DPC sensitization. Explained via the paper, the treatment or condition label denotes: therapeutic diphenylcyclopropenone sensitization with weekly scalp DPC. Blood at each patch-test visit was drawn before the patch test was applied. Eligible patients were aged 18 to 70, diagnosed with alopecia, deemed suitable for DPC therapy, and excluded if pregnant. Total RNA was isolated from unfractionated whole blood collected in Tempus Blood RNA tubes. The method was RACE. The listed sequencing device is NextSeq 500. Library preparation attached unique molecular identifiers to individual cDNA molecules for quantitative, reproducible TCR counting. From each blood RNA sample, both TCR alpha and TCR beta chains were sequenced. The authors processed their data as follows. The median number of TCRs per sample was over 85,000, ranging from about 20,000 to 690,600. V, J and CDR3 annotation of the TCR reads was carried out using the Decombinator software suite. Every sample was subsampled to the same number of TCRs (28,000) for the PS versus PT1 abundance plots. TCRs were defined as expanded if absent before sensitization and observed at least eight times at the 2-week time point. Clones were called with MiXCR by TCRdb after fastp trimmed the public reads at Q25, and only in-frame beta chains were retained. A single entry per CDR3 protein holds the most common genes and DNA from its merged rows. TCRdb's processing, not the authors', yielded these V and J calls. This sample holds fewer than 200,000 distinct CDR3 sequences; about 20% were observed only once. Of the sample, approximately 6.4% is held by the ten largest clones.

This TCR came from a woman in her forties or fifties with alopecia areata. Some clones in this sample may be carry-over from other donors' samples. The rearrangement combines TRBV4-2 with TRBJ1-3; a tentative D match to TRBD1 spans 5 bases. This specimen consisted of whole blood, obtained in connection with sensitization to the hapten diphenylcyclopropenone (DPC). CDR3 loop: CASSQLLDRYSGNTIYF. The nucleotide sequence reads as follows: TGTGCCAGCAGCCAACTGCTAGACAGATACTCTGGAAACACCATATATTTT.